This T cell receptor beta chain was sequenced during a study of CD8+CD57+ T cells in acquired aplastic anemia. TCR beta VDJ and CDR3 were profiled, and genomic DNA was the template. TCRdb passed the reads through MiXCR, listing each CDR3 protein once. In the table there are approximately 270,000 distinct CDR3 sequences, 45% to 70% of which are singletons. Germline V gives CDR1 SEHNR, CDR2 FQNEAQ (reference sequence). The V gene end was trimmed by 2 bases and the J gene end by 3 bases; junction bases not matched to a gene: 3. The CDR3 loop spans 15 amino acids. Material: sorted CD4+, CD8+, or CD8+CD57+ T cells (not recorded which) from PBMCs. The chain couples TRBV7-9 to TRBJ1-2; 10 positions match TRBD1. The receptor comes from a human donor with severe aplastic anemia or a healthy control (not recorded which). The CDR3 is CASSLTGTGDYGYTF. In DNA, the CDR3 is TGTGCCAGCAGCTTAACTGGGACAGGGGACTATGGCTACACCTTC.